In its sample, the clone carrying this T cell receptor (beta chain) was seen a few times. Its antigen remains unknown. This record belongs to a study of response to subunit inactivated influenza vaccine. Study outcomes and limitations: A suggestion made by the authors is that each seasonal influenza vaccination recruits few new T cells.

V was shortened by 4 bases and J by 9 bases, with 10 bases between the two germline ends. This CDR3 contains 11 residues. In germline, CDR1 is SQVTM, CDR2 ANQGSEA. TCRdb reanalysed the RT-PCR reads using MiXCR and keeps one entry per CDR3 protein. Here the sample spans about 520,000 distinct CDR3 sequences, around 25% being singletons. Sample: CD4+ T cells sorted from PBMCs, taken 5 days after vaccination. The TCR was taken from a middle-aged man who received an inactivated influenza vaccine. The V gene is TRBV29-1, the J gene TRBJ2-1, with D perhaps TRBD1 (5 bases). The CDR3 loop reads CSVGGRREQFF. The CDR3 region has the DNA TGCAGCGTTGGGGGCCGCCGTGAGCAGTTCTTC.